Listed below are T cell receptor beta chains from one sample, sequenced in a study of cytomegalovirus exposure and HLA in healthy donors. Using immunoSEQ multiplex PCR, the repertoire was profiled, and TCRdb retains in-frame clones only, with some absent. The sample gives 75,000 to 95,000 clones, around 66% of which show up once; 3.5% to 4.5% is in the top ten. The material sequenced was PBMCs. The receptors were sampled from a man aged 30 to 39 in good health and CMV-seronegative. Each CDR3 is given with its conserved first and last residue. The D gene is left open where the match is weak. Only some rows state a clone size, as once, few, many or a class for expanded clones.

v_call,cdr3_length,d_call,clone_size,j_call,cdr3_aa,cdr3_nt
TRBV5-1,15,-,-,TRBJ2-1,CASSLERAPHNEQFF,TGCGCCAGCAGCCTAGAGCGGGCCCCCCACAATGAGCAGTTCTTC
TRBV30,15,TRBD1,-,TRBJ2-2,CAQRGQAKISGELFF,TGTGCCCAGAGGGGACAGGCGAAGATCTCCGGGGAGCTGTTTTTT
TRBV16,16,-,-,TRBJ2-7,CASSQEAQIISYEQYF,TGTGCCAGCAGCCAAGAGGCTCAGATTATCTCCTACGAGCAGTACTTC
TRBV16,14,-,-,TRBJ1-2,CASSQSRNERGYTF,TGTGCCAGCAGCCAATCCAGGAACGAACGGGGCTACACCTTC
TRBV13,15,-,-,TRBJ2-4,CASSPQGGGQNIQYF,TGTGCCAGCAGCCCCCAGGGGGGTGGCCAAAACATTCAGTACTTC
TRBV10-1,13,-,once,TRBJ2-1,CASSIQGSDEQFF,TGCGCCAGCAGTATACAGGGTAGCGATGAGCAGTTCTTC
TRBV9,15,TRBD1,few,TRBJ1-6,CASSVEAGGNSPLHF,TGTGCCAGCAGCGTAGAGGCAGGGGGCAATTCACCCCTCCACTTT
TRBV5-4,12,-,-,TRBJ2-5,CASSLNSETQYF,TGTGCCAGCAGCTTGAACAGCGAGACCCAGTACTTC
TRBV2,17,-,once,TRBJ2-5,CASSGATGYPKLETQYF,TGTGCCAGCAGTGGGGCTACAGGGTATCCAAAACTAGAGACCCAGTACTTC
TRBV19,14,-,-,TRBJ1-5,CASSLTESNQPQHF,TGTGCCAGTAGTCTGACGGAGAGCAATCAGCCCCAGCATTTT
TRBV9,15,TRBD1,few,TRBJ2-2,CATNRGDHSTGELFF,TGTGCCACTAACAGGGGCGACCACTCCACCGGGGAGCTGTTTTTT
TRBV25-1,15,TRBD1,-,TRBJ1-2,CASSGRGQGAYGYTF,TGTGCCAGCAGTGGCCGAGGACAGGGAGCCTATGGCTACACCTTC
TRBV6-5,15,-,-,TRBJ1-1,CASSYYGTAKLEAFF,TGTGCCAGCAGTTACTACGGGACTGCTAAACTTGAAGCTTTCTTT
TRBV25-1,16,-,-,TRBJ1-2,CASSESPGTPNYGYTF,TGTGCCAGCAGTGAATCCCCTGGGACACCTAACTATGGCTACACCTTC
TRBV4-1,19,TRBD2,-,TRBJ2-5,CASSSLGTSGGAPQETQYF,TGCGCCAGCAGCTCGCTCGGGACTAGCGGGGGAGCCCCCCAAGAGACCCAGTACTTC
TRBV5-4,14,-,-,TRBJ2-3,CASSLASGTDTQYF,TGTGCCAGCAGCTTGGCGTCGGGCACAGATACGCAGTATTTT
TRBV7-3,19,TRBD1,-,TRBJ2-6,CASSLSIGQGSSGANVLTF,TGTGCCAGCAGCTTATCCATAGGACAGGGGTCCTCTGGGGCCAACGTCCTGACTTTC
TRBV7-9,14,TRBD1,-,TRBJ2-7,CASSERTGDYEQYF,TGTGCCAGCAGCGAACGAACAGGGGACTACGAGCAGTACTTC
TRBV15,14,-,-,TRBJ1-4,CATRERGLDEKLFF,TGTGCCACCAGGGAGAGAGGGCTGGATGAAAAACTGTTTTTT
TRBV5-6,12,-,-,TRBJ2-7,CASSTGNYEQYF,TGTGCCAGCAGCACAGGGAACTACGAGCAGTACTTC
TRBV28,15,-,-,TRBJ1-2,CASSQAWGPRGGYTF,TGTGCCAGCAGTCAGGCCTGGGGGCCCCGCGGAGGCTACACCTTC
TRBV27,14,-,-,TRBJ2-2,CASSLNRVPGELFF,TGTGCCAGCAGTCTAAACAGGGTTCCCGGGGAGCTGTTTTTT
TRBV5-1,14,TRBD1,-,TRBJ1-5,CASSLARGRQPQHF,TGCGCCAGCAGCTTGGCCAGGGGGCGACAGCCCCAGCATTTT
TRBV19,15,TRBD2,-,TRBJ2-1,CASSIVLAGGGEQFF,TGTGCCAGTAGTATAGTTCTAGCGGGAGGAGGTGAGCAGTTCTTC
TRBV7-8,15,TRBD2,-,TRBJ2-7,CASSPAGGASYEQYF,TGTGCCAGCAGCCCGGCGGGGGGGGCTAGCTACGAGCAGTACTTC
TRBV10-3,15,TRBD1,-,TRBJ1-3,CAISEGQGDADTIYF,TGTGCCATCAGTGAGGGACAGGGGGACGCGGACACCATATATTTT
TRBV5-1,15,TRBD2,-,TRBJ2-7,CASSKLAGESYEQYF,TGCGCCAGCAGCAAACTAGCGGGAGAGTCCTACGAGCAGTACTTC
TRBV2,14,-,-,TRBJ2-5,CASSRLVPQETQYF,TGTGCCAGCAGTCGACTAGTCCCACAAGAGACCCAGTACTTC
TRBV9,17,TRBD2,-,TRBJ2-3,CASSVGRLAGVTDTQYF,TGTGCCAGCAGCGTAGGGAGACTAGCGGGGGTCACAGATACGCAGTATTTT
TRBV6-4,17,TRBD2,-,TRBJ2-3,CASSEASGGPGTDTQYF,TGTGCCAGCAGTGAGGCTAGCGGGGGGCCGGGCACAGATACGCAGTATTTT
TRBV27,14,-,-,TRBJ1-2,CASSTTGSNYGYTF,TGTGCCAGCAGTACAACAGGGTCTAACTATGGCTACACCTTC
TRBV27,13,-,-,TRBJ1-5,CASSFGGTQPQHF,TGTGCCAGCAGTTTCGGGGGAACTCAGCCCCAGCATTTT
TRBV5-1,18,TRBD1,-,TRBJ1-1,CASSRGPGTGLRNTEAFF,TGCGCCAGCAGTAGAGGACCCGGGACAGGACTTAGGAACACTGAAGCTTTCTTT
TRBV11-3,15,TRBD1,few,TRBJ2-7,CASSLETGAPYEQYF,TGTGCCAGCAGCTTAGAGACAGGGGCCCCCTACGAGCAGTACTTC
TRBV18,16,TRBD2,-,TRBJ2-5,CASSPLAGGSQETQYF,TGTGCCAGCTCACCGCTAGCGGGAGGGTCCCAAGAGACCCAGTACTTC
TRBV27,13,-,few,TRBJ1-1,CASSLVRDTEAFF,TGTGCCAGCAGTTTAGTCAGGGATACTGAAGCTTTCTTT
TRBV4-1,14,-,-,TRBJ2-7,CASSQQGQGYEQYF,TGCGCCAGCAGCCAACAAGGACAAGGCTACGAGCAGTACTTC
TRBV7-3,15,-,-,TRBJ2-3,CASSLAGGGRDTQYF,TGTGCCAGCAGCTTAGCCGGCGGGGGCAGAGATACGCAGTATTTT
TRBV7-8,17,TRBD1,-,TRBJ1-2,CASSLGSSRDRGGGYTF,TGTGCCAGCAGTCTAGGGTCCTCAAGAGACAGGGGAGGAGGCTACACCTTC
TRBV28,15,-,-,TRBJ2-1,CASSPERAAYNEQFF,TGTGCCAGCAGCCCCGAGCGGGCAGCCTACAATGAGCAGTTCTTC
TRBV6-5,14,-,-,TRBJ1-2,CASSERGSGSGYTF,TGTGCCAGCAGTGAACGGGGAAGCGGATCTGGCTACACCTTC
TRBV10-3,15,-,-,TRBJ2-7,CAISEPTKPRDEQYF,TGTGCCATCAGTGAGCCGACTAAACCTAGAGACGAGCAGTACTTC
TRBV2,16,TRBD2,few,TRBJ2-1,CASSGGGLAGVPEQFF,TGTGCCAGCAGTGGAGGGGGACTAGCGGGAGTTCCTGAGCAGTTCTTC
TRBV7-9,16,-,-,TRBJ1-1,CASSLDSFASNTEAFF,TGTGCCAGCAGCTTAGATAGTTTCGCCTCCAACACTGAAGCTTTCTTT
TRBV10-1,15,-,few,TRBJ2-7,CASSESGTGSYEQYF,TGCGCCAGCAGTGAGTCGGGAACAGGGAGCTACGAGCAGTACTTC
TRBV5-1,16,TRBD2,-,TRBJ2-7,CASRPVWRGDSYEQYF,TGCGCCAGCAGGCCGGTTTGGCGGGGGGATTCGTACGAGCAGTACTTC
TRBV28,12,-,-,TRBJ2-5,CASSSGVETQYF,TGTGCCAGCAGTTCAGGGGTTGAGACCCAGTACTTC
TRBV10-3,14,-,-,TRBJ1-1,CAISETRGNTEAFF,TGTGCCATCAGTGAAACAAGAGGGAACACTGAAGCTTTCTTT
TRBV7-3,16,TRBD1,-,TRBJ2-2,CASSSQLPGGGGELFF,TGTGCCAGCAGCTCCCAACTCCCAGGGGGCGGCGGGGAGCTGTTTTTT
TRBV5-4,13,TRBD1,-,TRBJ2-7,CASSSGTGREQYF,TGTGCCAGCAGCTCCGGGACAGGGAGGGAGCAGTACTTC
TRBV29-1,12,TRBD1,once,TRBJ2-3,CSGYRGRDTQYF,TGCAGCGGCTACAGGGGAAGAGATACGCAGTATTTT
TRBV29-1,11,-,-,TRBJ2-5,CSVERGETQYF,TGCAGCGTTGAGAGAGGAGAGACCCAGTACTTC
TRBV19,15,TRBD2,-,TRBJ2-5,CASSTRAGTQETQYF,TGTGCCAGTAGTACTCGAGCGGGGACCCAAGAGACCCAGTACTTC
TRBV7-8,14,-,few,TRBJ1-1,CASSLMAGNTEAFF,TGTGCCAGCAGCTTAATGGCAGGGAACACTGAAGCTTTCTTT
TRBV29-1,13,-,-,TRBJ2-3,CSVGAAITDTQYF,TGCAGCGTTGGCGCAGCGATCACAGATACGCAGTATTTT
TRBV5-5,12,-,-,TRBJ2-1,CASSLNLDEQFF,TGTGCCAGCAGCTTGAATCTCGATGAGCAGTTCTTC
TRBV29-1,14,TRBD2,once,TRBJ2-1,CSGLAGVTRNEQFF,TGCAGCGGCTTAGCGGGAGTAACACGGAATGAGCAGTTCTTC